This TCR beta chain appears in the sequencing data of a study of OX40 agonist ivuxolimab in advanced cancers. The wider study: The study treated patients with ivuxolimab, an agonistic anti-OX40 (CD134) antibody.

About this clone itself: Its antigen is not known.

Overall study results and limits: Low normalized T-cell clonal expansion was additionally recorded for some nonresponders. CD4+ and CD8+ blood T cells expanded clonally by week 6 at 0.1 to 3.0 mg/kg.

The protocol was immunoSEQ multiplex PCR, while the TCRdb copy is restricted to in-frame clones and leaves out a portion. In the table there are roughly 90,000 clones, roughly 88% of which are singletons. This CDR3 region has 15 residues. The germline V gene has CDR1 SGHNT and CDR2 YYREEE (reference sequence). Trimming cost V 3 bases and J 2 bases, with 11 bases left between them. Sequenced here: CD4+ or CD8+ T cells sorted from blood, sampled in a trial of the OX40 agonist ivuxolimab. The chain carries TRBV5-4 and TRBJ2-2; D may be TRBD1 or TRBD2 (5 bases each). This TCR derives from an adult with an advanced solid tumor such as melanoma, head and neck, liver or kidney cancer. CDR3: CASSSPGPNTGELFF. CDR3 sequence (DNA): TGTGCCAGCAGCTCCCCGGGACCCAACACCGGGGAGCTGTTTTTT.